Below, 24 T cell receptor beta chains from the same sample are listed, as sequenced in a study of OX40 agonist ivuxolimab in advanced cancers. Sequencing was performed with immunoSEQ multiplex PCR; in TCRdb, only in-frame clones are kept and a portion is missing. The sample contains around 120,000 clones, 85% to 90% of which appear only once. The sequences come from CD4+ or CD8+ T cells sorted from blood, collected in a trial of the OX40 agonist ivuxolimab. Every receptor here comes from an adult with an advanced solid tumor such as melanoma, head and neck, liver or kidney cancer.

V gene TRBV5-1 combines with J gene TRBJ2-5; 7 bases agree with TRBD1. The CDR3 is made up of 14 amino acids. V trimming: 1 base; J trimming: 2 bases; junction bases outside the gene matches: 2. Germline V CDR1 and CDR2: SGHRS, YFSETQ. CDR3 bases: TGCGCCAGCAGCTTGTCGACAGGGCAAGAGACCCAGTACTTC. This encodes CASSLSTGQETQYF.

V is TRBV7-3 and J is TRBJ1-1; D remains ambiguous. V lost 4 bases to trimming and J lost 0 bases, with 12 bases between them. The CDR3 sequence is 15 residues long. CDR1 is SGHTA, CDR2 FQGTGA, per germline. CDR3 sequence: CASSSPGFMNTEAFF. The CDR3 DNA sequence: TGTGCCAGCAGCTCCCCGGGGTTCATGAACACTGAAGCTTTCTTT. Supplemented by reference TRBV7-3 and TRBJ1-1, the full variable domain reads GAGVSQTPSNKVTEKGKYVELRCDPISGHTALYWYRQSLGQGPEFLIYFQGTGAADDSGLPNDRFFAVRPEGSVSTLKIQRTERGDSAVYLCASSSPGFMNTEAFFGQGTRLTVV.

This sequence joins TRBV5-1 and TRBJ2-3; D perhaps matches TRBD2 (5 bases). This CDR3 contains 14 residues. Looked up from germline, CDR1 is SGHRS and CDR2 is YFSETQ. Trimming took off 5 bases at V and 2 bases at J, with 12 bases between the two ends. CDR3 in DNA: TGCGCCAGCAGAGGGAGCAGAGCCACAGATACGCAGTATTTT. Its translation: CASRGSRATDTQYF.

This rearrangement joins TRBV28 to TRBJ1-5, with D possibly matching TRBD1 (5 bases). The germline CDR1 and CDR2 sequences are MDHEN and SYDVKM. Deletions cut 7 bases from V and 4 bases from J, with 17 bases between. The CDR3 covers 15 residues. In nucleotides, the CDR3 is TGTGCCAGCAATTCCCCGGGGCAGTCGAATCAGCCCCAGCATTTT. Translation gives CASNSPGQSNQPQHF.

The chain recombines TRBV6-4 with TRBJ2-3; no clear D gene. Per germline, CDR1 MRHNA and CDR2 SNTAGT. V was pared by 3 bases and J by 2 bases, with 9 bases between. This CDR3 has 14 residues. This CDR3 reads CASSEGRFTDTQYF. The CDR3 coding sequence is TGTGCCAGCAGTGAAGGCAGATTCACAGATACGCAGTATTTT.

The chain links TRBV28 to TRBJ2-5; TRBD2 matches at 7 bases. The germline V gene has CDR1 MDHEN and CDR2 SYDVKM. The V segment lost 6 bases and the J segment 11 bases; nucleotides outside the gene matches: 12. The CDR3 runs to 13 residues. In DNA form, the CDR3 reads TGTGCCAGCAGAGCGGGGAGTCCGCGTGAGCAGTACTTC. Translating it yields CASRAGSPREQYF.

The chain combines TRBV27 with TRBJ2-3; no clear D. The V end lost 5 bases, the J end lost 0 bases, and 3 bases lay between the germline ends. This CDR3 is 12 amino acids long. The germline V gene encodes CDR1 MNHEY and CDR2 SMNVEV (reference sequence). The CDR3 DNA sequence: TGTGCCAGCAGTCCTAGCACAGATACGCAGTATTTT. Amino acid sequence: CASSPSTDTQYF.

The chain joins TRBV25-1 to TRBJ1-2; weak D call: TRBD1 (5 bases). Trimming stripped 3 bases from V and 4 bases from J, with 12 bases between. This CDR3 is built from 14 residues. Germline assignment: CDR1 MGHDK and CDR2 SYGVNS. As DNA, the CDR3 is TGTGCCAGCAGTGACCCAACAGGTCTCTATGGCTACACCTTC. The encoded protein is CASSDPTGLYGYTF.

J is TRBJ1-3 and V is TRBV5-1; D is uncertain. Germline CDR1 SGHRS, CDR2 YFSETQ. The CDR3 has 12 amino acids. Trimming removed 1 base at V and 4 bases at J, with 3 bases between. The CDR3 DNA follows: TGCGCCAGCAGCTTGACGGGAAACACCATATATTTT. Its translation: CASSLTGNTIYF.

The chain carries TRBV9 and TRBJ2-5; TRBD1 matches 8 bases. The CDR3 has 16 residues. Germline CDR1 SGDLS, CDR2 YYNGEE. Trimming took 4 bases from V and 4 from J; bases not matched to a gene: 12. In nucleotides, the CDR3 is TGTGCCAGCAGCCCTACAGGACAGGGTTTGCGAGAGACCCAGTACTTC. Its protein product is CASSPTGQGLRETQYF.

This sequence joins TRBV5-5 and TRBJ2-7, with D unclear. The CDR3 runs 15 residues. The germline V gene encodes CDR1 SGHKS and CDR2 YYEKEE (reference sequence). Trimming shortened V by 4 bases and J by 2 bases, and 16 bases separated the two germline ends. CDR3 region: CASSPQRAGPYEQYF. The CDR3, as DNA: TGTGCCAGCAGCCCCCAACGGGCAGGTCCCTACGAGCAGTACTTC.

The chain combines TRBV27 with TRBJ2-1; possible D gene TRBD1, 7 bases. Germline V CDR1 and CDR2: MNHEY, SMNVEV (reference sequence). With 4 bases removed from V and 8 bases from J, the gap between germline ends came to 21 bases. There are 16 residues in the CDR3. The CDR3 is CASSSTGTQGGYEQFF. The CDR3, as DNA: TGTGCCAGCAGTTCAACCGGGACCCAGGGGGGCTATGAGCAGTTCTTC.

This rearrangement joins TRBV7-2 to TRBJ2-3, with 7 nucleotides matching TRBD2. The CDR3 is made up of 15 amino acids. V lost 6 bases to trimming and J lost 5 bases; unmatched junction nucleotides: 11. The germline V gene has CDR1 SGHTA and CDR2 FQGNSA. The CDR3 sequence is CASSYSSSGGDTQYF. Written as DNA, the CDR3 is TGTGCCAGCAGTTATAGTTCCTCGGGGGGAGATACGCAGTATTTT.

The rearrangement links TRBV5-4 to TRBJ1-1, with no clear D. The length of the CDR3 is 14 residues. Per germline, CDR1 SGHNT and CDR2 YYREEE (reference sequence). The V end lost 4 bases, the J end lost 1 base, and 11 bases lay between the germline ends. This CDR3 is CASSPPRGNTEAFF. The DNA for the CDR3 is TGTGCCAGCAGCCCCCCCCGGGGGAACACTGAAGCTTTCTTT.

A single count supports this clone. The chain uses TRBV5-1 and TRBJ2-3; unclear D gene. The CDR3 consists of 15 residues. From germline, CDR1 is SGHRS and CDR2 YFSETQ. Trimming took off 0 bases at V and 1 base at J, with 9 bases between the two ends. The CDR3 sequence: CASSLGPARTDTQYF. The CDR3 nucleotides are TGCGCCAGCAGCTTGGGTCCGGCCCGCACAGATACGCAGTATTTT. The whole variable domain, remainder taken from reference TRBV5-1 and TRBJ2-3, is KAGVTQTPRYLIKTRGQQVTLSCSPISGHRSVSWYQQTPGQGLQFLFEYFSETQRNKGNFPGRFSGRQFSNSRSEMNVSTLELGDSALYLCASSLGPARTDTQYFGPGTRLTVL.

CDR3 region: CASNTDGGHFSGYTF. CDR3 nucleotides: TGTGCCAGCAACACCGACGGGGGACACTTTTCCGGCTACACCTTC. The rearrangement links TRBV28 to TRBJ1-2, with a tentative D call TRBD1 (6 bases). CDR1 is MDHEN and CDR2 is SYDVKM in the germline V gene. V shed 7 bases and J shed 8 bases, with 23 bases lying between them. The CDR3 totals 15 residues.

J is TRBJ2-3 and V is TRBV5-4; TRBD2 matches at 8 bases. V lost 4 bases, J lost 7 bases, and 14 bases stayed unmatched. The CDR3 spans 16 residues. Germline CDR1 and CDR2: SGHNT and YYREEE (reference sequence). The CDR3 region has the DNA TGTGCCAGCAGCCCAACCCGGGGAGCGGGGGCCAATACGCAGTATTTT. Translation: CASSPTRGAGANTQYF.

V is TRBV4-3 and J is TRBJ2-2; D is unclear. Germline CDR1 reads LGHNA; CDR2 reads YSLEER. The CDR3 is made up of 15 amino acids. The V gene lost 0 bases and the J gene lost 5 bases, with 10 bases spanning the gap. CDR3 region: CASSQDGTGTGELFF. In nucleotides, the CDR3 is TGCGCCAGCAGCCAAGACGGTACGGGTACCGGGGAGCTGTTTTTT.

V gene TRBV5-1 combines with J gene TRBJ1-4, with D perhaps matching TRBD1 (6 bases). Trimming pared 2 bases from V and 8 bases from J, leaving 19 bases between. CDR1 is SGHRS, CDR2 YFSETQ, per germline. The CDR3 is 16 amino acids. CDR3 sequence: CASSFLRGGAEEKLFF. In DNA form, the CDR3 reads TGCGCCAGCAGCTTCCTCCGTGGGGGGGCTGAGGAAAAACTGTTTTTT.

The CDR3: CASSEDGQRNEKLFF. Written as DNA, the CDR3 is TGTGCCAGCAGTGAAGACGGCCAGAGGAATGAAAAACTGTTTTTT. The chain couples TRBV2 to TRBJ1-4; D remains unclear. This CDR3 spans 15 amino acids. Per the germline V gene, CDR1 is SNHLY and CDR2 is FYNNEI. Trimming pared 1 base from V and 5 bases from J, leaving 11 bases between.

The chain has TRBV7-2 and TRBJ2-7, with 9 positions matching TRBD1. With 5 bases clipped from V and 2 bases from J, the junction kept 4 bases outside the gene matches. There are 14 residues in the CDR3. Germline values: CDR1 SGHTA, CDR2 FQGNSA. The CDR3 protein is CASSRGQGPYEQYF. In nucleotides, the CDR3 is TGTGCCAGCAGCCGGGGACAGGGCCCCTACGAGCAGTACTTC.

V usage is TRBV30 and J usage is TRBJ1-4; 7 bases match TRBD1. This CDR3 contains 13 residues. V lost 7 bases to trimming and J lost 8 bases; unmatched junction nucleotides: 10. CDR1 is GTSNPN and CDR2 is SVGIG in the germline V gene (reference sequence). CDR3 in DNA: TGTGCCTTGTACACAGGGGTAGACGAAAAACTGTTTTTT. Translated, it gives CALYTGVDEKLFF.

On this clone: The junction does not match germline at one end; this may be a read error. The chain employs TRBV7-3 and TRBJ2-1, with 11 bases lining up with TRBD2. Germline values: CDR1 SGHTA, CDR2 FQGTGA. The CDR3 is 15 residues long. The CDR3 DNA reads as TGTGCCAGCAGCTTTAGCGGGGGGGCCTACTATGAGCAGTTCTTC. Translated: CASSFSGGAYYEQFF.

This sequence joins TRBV28 and TRBJ1-4; TRBD1 matches at 8 bases. V lost 7 bases and J lost 4; bases outside the gene matches: 8. CDR3 length: 15 amino acids. From germline, CDR1 is MDHEN and CDR2 SYDVKM. CDR3 amino acids: CASTTQGANNEKLFF. The CDR3 DNA sequence: TGTGCCAGCACGACTCAGGGGGCGAATAATGAAAAACTGTTTTTT.